This T cell receptor (beta chain) was recovered during a study of neoadjuvant anti-PD-1 for oral cavity cancer. On the study more broadly: Around day 43, patients without progression received a fourth nivolumab dose before surgery.

V shed 4 bases and J shed 9 bases, with 14 bases lying between them. Looked up from germline, CDR1 is SGHRS and CDR2 is YFSETQ. This CDR3 contains 13 residues. Cohort: HPV-negative, locally advanced oral cavity squamous cell carcinoma patients. The data were produced by immunoSEQ multiplex PCR, yet TCRdb's version contains in-frame clones alone and is incomplete. The data hold some 71,000 clones, with around 83% observed a single time. Sequences were derived from PBMCs, sampled before nivolumab (anti-PD-1) treatment. This sequence joins TRBV5-1 and TRBJ1-3; TRBD1 might be the D (5 bases). This receptor was obtained from a person aged 35-79 years with oral cavity squamous cell carcinoma. The CDR3 region has the DNA TGCGCCAGCAGCCTTGCTGGGACTAGCACCATATATTTT. Residues: CASSLAGTSTIYF.